The present TCR beta chain was sequenced within a study of Ad26.COV2.S vaccination and SARS-CoV-2 variants. Generated by immunoSEQ multiplex PCR, the TCRdb table keeps only in-frame clones and is missing some. Here the sample spans around 310,000 clones, 75% to 90% being singletons. With 5 bases removed from V and 2 bases from J, the gap between germline ends came to 16 bases. This CDR3 is 16 amino acids long. Per the germline V gene, CDR1 is SGDLS and CDR2 is YYNGEE. Treatment meaning: roughly 20 received Ad26.COV2.S at low or high dose, single or two shots; five or six received placebo; per-sample allocation not given. Day 63 after the first injection of vaccine or placebo was the sampling time.

The chain has TRBV9 and TRBJ2-2; D is unclear. This sequence originates from a person between 18 and 65 years old who received the Ad26.COV2.S COVID-19 vaccine or a placebo. The sequenced sample was peripheral blood, obtained in a trial of Ad26.COV2.S vaccine versus placebo. In nucleotides, the CDR3 is TGTGCCAGCAGTGTCCGCGTCGTAGAAAACACCGGGGAGCTGTTTTTT. Translated, it gives CASSVRVVENTGELFF.